The T cell receptor (beta chain) under discussion was sequenced for a study of shared clonotypes between healthy human individuals. The study drew its donors from healthy HIV-negative adults without recent acute infections or vaccinations. Caucasian adults residing in Nashville, Tennessee made up all the donors. At a deep level, the assay was run. This table comes from immunoSEQ multiplex PCR, and its TCRdb copy is limited to in-frame clones, with some not included. The repertoire holds fewer than 600,000 clones, with 77% as singletons. The V gene lost 4 bases and the J gene lost 7 bases, with 11 bases spanning the gap. This CDR3 spans 13 amino acids. Germline CDR1 and CDR2: SGHDT and YYEEEE. In the case of this clone: Antigen specificity is unknown.

Overall study results and limits: Tissues were not sampled, only blood, and their repertoires likely differ.

This TCR was sampled from a woman aged 40 to 49 in good health. Some clones in this sample may be carry-over from other donors' samples. The V and J genes are TRBV5-6 and TRBJ2-2; no clear D. The specimen was PBMCs. Written as DNA, the CDR3 is TGTGCCAGCAGCGGTACGGGCCTCGGGGAGCTGTTTTTT. Its protein is CASSGTGLGELFF.